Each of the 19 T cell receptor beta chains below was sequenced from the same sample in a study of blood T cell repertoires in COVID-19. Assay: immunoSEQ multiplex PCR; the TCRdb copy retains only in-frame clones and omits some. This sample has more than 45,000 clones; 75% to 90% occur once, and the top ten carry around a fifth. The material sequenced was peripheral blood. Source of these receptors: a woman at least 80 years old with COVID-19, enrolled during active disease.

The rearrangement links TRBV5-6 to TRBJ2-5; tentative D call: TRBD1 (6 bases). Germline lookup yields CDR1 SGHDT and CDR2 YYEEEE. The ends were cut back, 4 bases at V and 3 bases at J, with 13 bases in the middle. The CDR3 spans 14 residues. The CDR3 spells CASSPPRGEETQYF. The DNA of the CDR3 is TGTGCCAGCAGCCCGCCCAGGGGAGAAGAGACCCAGTACTTC.

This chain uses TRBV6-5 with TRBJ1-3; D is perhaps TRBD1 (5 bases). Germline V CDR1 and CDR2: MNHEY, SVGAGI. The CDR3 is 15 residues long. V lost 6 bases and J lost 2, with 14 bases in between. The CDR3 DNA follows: TGTGCCAGCAGCGCGGGAAGGGGACCTGGAAACACCATATATTTT. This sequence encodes CASSAGRGPGNTIYF.

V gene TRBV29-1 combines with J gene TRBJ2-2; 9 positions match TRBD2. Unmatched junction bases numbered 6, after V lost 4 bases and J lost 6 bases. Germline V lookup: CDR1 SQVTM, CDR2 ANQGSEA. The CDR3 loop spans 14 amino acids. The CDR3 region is CSVVLAGIPGELFF. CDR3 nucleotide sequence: TGCAGCGTTGTCCTAGCGGGGATCCCCGGGGAGCTGTTTTTT.

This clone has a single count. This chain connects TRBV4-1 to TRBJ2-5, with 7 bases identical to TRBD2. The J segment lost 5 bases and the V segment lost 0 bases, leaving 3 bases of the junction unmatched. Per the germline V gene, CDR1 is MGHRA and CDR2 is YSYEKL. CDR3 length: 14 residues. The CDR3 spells CASSQDRGVETQYF. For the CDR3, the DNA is TGCGCCAGCAGCCAAGATCGGGGGGTTGAGACCCAGTACTTC.

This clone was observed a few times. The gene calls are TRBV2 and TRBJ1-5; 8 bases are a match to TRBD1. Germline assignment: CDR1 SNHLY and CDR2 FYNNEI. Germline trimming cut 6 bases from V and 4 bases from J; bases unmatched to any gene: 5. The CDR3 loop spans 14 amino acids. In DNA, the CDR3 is TGTGCCAGCAGGTCGGACAGGGCGAATCAGCCCCAGCATTTT. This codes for CASRSDRANQPQHF.

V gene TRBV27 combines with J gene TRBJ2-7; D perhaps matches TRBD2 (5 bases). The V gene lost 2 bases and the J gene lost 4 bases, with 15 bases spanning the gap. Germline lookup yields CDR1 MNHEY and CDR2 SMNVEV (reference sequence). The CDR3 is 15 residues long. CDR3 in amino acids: CASSLKAGGPYEQYF. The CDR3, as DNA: TGTGCCAGCAGTTTAAAGGCAGGCGGGCCGTACGAGCAGTACTTC.

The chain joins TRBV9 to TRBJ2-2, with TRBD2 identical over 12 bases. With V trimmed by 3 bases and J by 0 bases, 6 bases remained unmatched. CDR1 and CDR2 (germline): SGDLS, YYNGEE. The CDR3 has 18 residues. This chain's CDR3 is CASSATSGGSSNTGELFF. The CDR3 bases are TGTGCCAGCAGCGCCACTAGCGGGGGGTCTTCGAACACCGGGGAGCTGTTTTTT.

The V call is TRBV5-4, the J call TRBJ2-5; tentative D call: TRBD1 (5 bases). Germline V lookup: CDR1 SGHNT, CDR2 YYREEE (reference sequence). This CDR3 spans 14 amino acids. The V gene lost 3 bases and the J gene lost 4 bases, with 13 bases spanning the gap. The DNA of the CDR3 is TGTGCCAGCAGCTCCCCAGGGCCCTCAGAGACCCAGTACTTC. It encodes CASSSPGPSETQYF.

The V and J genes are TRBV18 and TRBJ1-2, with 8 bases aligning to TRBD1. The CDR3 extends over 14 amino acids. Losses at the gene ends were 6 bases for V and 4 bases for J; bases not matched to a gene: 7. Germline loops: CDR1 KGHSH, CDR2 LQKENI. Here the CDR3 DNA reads TGTGCCAGCTCCCGTTCGACAGGGGCCTATGGCTACACCTTC. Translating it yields CASSRSTGAYGYTF. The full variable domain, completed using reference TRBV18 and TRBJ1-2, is NAGVMQNPRHLVRRRGQEARLRCSPMKGHSHVYWYRQLPEEGLKFMVYLQKENIIDESGMPKERFSAEFPKEGPSILRIQQVVRGDSAAYFCASSRSTGAYGYTFGSGTRLTVV.

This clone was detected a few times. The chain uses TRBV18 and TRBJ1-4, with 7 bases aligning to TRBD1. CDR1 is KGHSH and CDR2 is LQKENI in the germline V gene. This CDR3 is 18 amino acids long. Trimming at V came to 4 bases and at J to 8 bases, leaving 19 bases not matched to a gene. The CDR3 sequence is CASSQLHRPGQHNEKLFF. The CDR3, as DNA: TGTGCCAGCTCACAACTACACCGTCCGGGACAGCACAACGAAAAACTGTTTTTT.

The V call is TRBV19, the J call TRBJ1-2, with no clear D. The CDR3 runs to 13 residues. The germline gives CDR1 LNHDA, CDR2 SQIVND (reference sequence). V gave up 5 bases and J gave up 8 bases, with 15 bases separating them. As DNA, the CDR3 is TGTGCCAGTAGTCTAAGAAGCGCCGGCGGCTACACCTTC. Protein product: CASSLRSAGGYTF.

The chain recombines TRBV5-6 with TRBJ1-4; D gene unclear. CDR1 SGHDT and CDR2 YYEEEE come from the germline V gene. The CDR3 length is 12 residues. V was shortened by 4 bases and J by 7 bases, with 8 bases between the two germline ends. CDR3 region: CASSPRVEKLFF. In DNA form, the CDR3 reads TGTGCCAGCAGCCCTCGAGTTGAAAAACTGTTTTTT.

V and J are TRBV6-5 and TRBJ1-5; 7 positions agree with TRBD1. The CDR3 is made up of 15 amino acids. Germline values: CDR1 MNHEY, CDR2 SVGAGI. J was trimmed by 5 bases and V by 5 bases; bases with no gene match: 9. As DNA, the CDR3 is TGTGCCAGCAGTCAATCCAAGGGGGCGCATCAGCCCCAGCATTTT. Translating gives CASSQSKGAHQPQHF.

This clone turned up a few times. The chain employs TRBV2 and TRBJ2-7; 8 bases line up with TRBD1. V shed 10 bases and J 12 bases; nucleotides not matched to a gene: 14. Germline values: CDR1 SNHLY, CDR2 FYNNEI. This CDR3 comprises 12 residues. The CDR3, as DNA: TGTGCCACAAGCCGCCTCCAGGGGGCGCCGTACTTC. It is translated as CATSRLQGAPYF.

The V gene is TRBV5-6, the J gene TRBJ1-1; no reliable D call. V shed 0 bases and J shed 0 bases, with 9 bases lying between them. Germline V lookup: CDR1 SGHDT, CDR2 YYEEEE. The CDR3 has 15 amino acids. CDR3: CASSLVSTLNTEAFF. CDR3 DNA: TGTGCCAGCAGCTTGGTCAGTACATTGAACACTGAAGCTTTCTTT.

The CDR3 sequence: CASSEALQGRRGEKLFF. The CDR3 DNA follows: TGTGCCAGCAGTGAAGCGCTTCAGGGCCGAAGGGGCGAAAAACTGTTTTTT. The chain employs TRBV2 and TRBJ1-4; tentative D call: TRBD1 (5 bases). Deletions cut 0 bases from V and 8 bases from J, with 19 bases between. Germline values: CDR1 SNHLY, CDR2 FYNNEI. The CDR3 covers 17 residues.

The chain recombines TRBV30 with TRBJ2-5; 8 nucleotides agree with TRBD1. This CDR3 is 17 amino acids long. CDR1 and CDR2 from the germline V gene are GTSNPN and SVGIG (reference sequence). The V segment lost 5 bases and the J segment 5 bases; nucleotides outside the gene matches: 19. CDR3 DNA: TGTGCCTGGGGGGGGCAACCCAGGGGGCGGTCCGGGGAGACCCAGTACTTC. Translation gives CAWGGQPRGRSGETQYF.

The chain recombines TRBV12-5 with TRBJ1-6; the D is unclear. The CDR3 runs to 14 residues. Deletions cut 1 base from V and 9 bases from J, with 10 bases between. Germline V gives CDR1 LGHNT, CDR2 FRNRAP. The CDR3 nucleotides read TGTGCTAGTGGTTTGGGCCAACGCGGTTCACCCCTCCACTTT. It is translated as CASGLGQRGSPLHF.

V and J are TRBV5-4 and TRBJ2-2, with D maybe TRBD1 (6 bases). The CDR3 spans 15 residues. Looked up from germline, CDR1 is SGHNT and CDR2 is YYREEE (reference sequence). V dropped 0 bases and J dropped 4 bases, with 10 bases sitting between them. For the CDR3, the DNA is TGTGCCAGCAGCTTGGATGGGACACCCACCGGGGAGCTGTTTTTT. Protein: CASSLDGTPTGELFF.